These T cell receptor beta chains were read from a single sample in a study of STAT5B mutations in CD4+ large granular lymphocyte leukemia. The data were produced by immunoSEQ multiplex PCR, yet TCRdb's version contains in-frame clones alone and is incomplete. The sample contains 45,000 or so clones, 65% to 90% of which appear only once. The sample comprised CD4+ T cells from blood buffy coats. These receptors all come from a human donor in good health. Both conserved end residues are part of each CDR3. Clone size is not always given. Where it is, it says once, few, many or a class for expanded clones.

j_call v_call clone_size cdr3_aa
TRBJ1-1 TRBV6-1 - CASGFMNTEAFF
TRBJ2-7 TRBV7-2 - CASSQGPYEQYF
TRBJ1-5 TRBV10-2 - CASSEAGPNNQPQHF
TRBJ2-7 TRBV7-8 - CASSSRQALYSYEQYF
TRBJ1-2 TRBV11-3 - CASSSRQGNRGYTF
TRBJ1-3 TRBV28 - CASSTPGGAVGNTIYF
TRBJ2-5 TRBV4-2 - CASRSGDQETQYF
TRBJ2-4 TRBV11-1 - CASTLFSGWKNIQYF
TRBJ2-7 TRBV28 few CASNRQGARKGYEQYF
TRBJ1-2 TRBV15 once CATSRGETAGGYTF
TRBJ1-5 TRBV4-1 - CASSQVLSNQPQHF
TRBJ1-1 TRBV5-1 - CASSLQGQNTEAFF
TRBJ1-1 TRBV7-2 - CASSLGQGSMNAFF
TRBJ1-3 TRBV5-1 - CASSLDRAGNTIYF
TRBJ1-1 TRBV10-3 - CAISERTAAGALEAFF
TRBJ2-4 TRBV5-4 - CASSLSSGGMGNIQYF
TRBJ1-1 TRBV27 - CASSLSPTGGNTEAFF
TRBJ2-3 TRBV19 - CASSTGTSIGDTQYF
TRBJ2-7 TRBV6-1 - CASSEFLRDRGRNEQYF
TRBJ2-7 TRBV7-8 - CATRLAELSSYEQYF
TRBJ1-1 TRBV10-3 - CAIGGQPNTEAFF
TRBJ2-3 TRBV18 - CASSRQAGGTDTQYF
TRBJ2-7 TRBV6-1 - CASSSGMLRSLEQYF
TRBJ2-7 TRBV5-1 few CASSPGGLAGSSYEQYF
TRBJ2-7 TRBV27 - CAAKRTGSPYEQYF
TRBJ2-3 TRBV30 - CAWEGRANRGGDTQYF
TRBJ2-3 TRBV19 - CASSTSGTINTQYF
TRBJ2-1 TRBV5-1 - CASRKGGISYNEQFF
TRBJ2-7 TRBV11-2 - CASSNEPGLAGGYEQYF
TRBJ1-5 TRBV28 - CASSWPRRGSNQPQHF
TRBJ2-3 TRBV9 - CASSGRQLSTDTQYF
TRBJ1-3 TRBV28 - CASSLSSGNTIYF
TRBJ2-7 TRBV5-1 - CASNPGGANYEQYF
TRBJ1-1 TRBV28 - CASSLSQGMNTEAFF
TRBJ2-4 TRBV7-2 - CASSSSGTSNIQYF
TRBJ2-1 TRBV4-3 - CASSQLGLAGGFNEQFF
TRBJ1-1 TRBV7-9 - CASSYQATEAFF
TRBJ2-2 TRBV30 - CAWKAGGTGELFF
TRBJ2-4 TRBV5-6 - CASSLRDQNIQYF
TRBJ2-7 TRBV18 once CASSPRQGREQYF
TRBJ1-3 TRBV6-1 few CASIRTGAGNTIYF
TRBJ2-3 TRBV29-1 - CSVAGFGTDTQYF
TRBJ1-1 TRBV4-1 - CASSQEKGNRTEAFF
TRBJ2-7 TRBV11-2 - CASSLDQGLGQYF
TRBJ2-6 TRBV5-1 once CASSPRVSGANVLTF
TRBJ2-5 TRBV28 - CASSLGLAGVRETQYF
TRBJ2-1 TRBV11-3 - CASSSRVGDHYNEQFF
TRBJ2-1 TRBV25-1 - CASSPLGYNEQFF
TRBJ1-4 TRBV15 few CATSRVPSQSLFF
TRBJ2-7 TRBV5-4 - CASSPGLAGEQYF
TRBJ1-1 TRBV2 few CASRRDGPSEAFF
TRBJ2-7 TRBV19 few CASSMSGQGGYEQYF
TRBJ2-7 TRBV6-5 - CASSPGQIYEQYF
TRBJ2-1 TRBV5-4 - CASSSLLRLAGPENEQFF
TRBJ1-1 TRBV7-8 - CASSLGRDRANTEAFF
TRBJ2-7 TRBV19 - CASSIRTGEKEQYF
TRBJ2-7 TRBV10-2 - CASSEVGPGSAEQYF
TRBJ2-7 TRBV5-6 - CASRGYGESYEQYF
TRBJ2-1 TRBV5-1 once CASSLPDSYNEQFF
TRBJ2-3 TRBV13 - CASSFKTSGSTDTQYF